The 12 T cell receptor beta chains below were found in one sample sequenced in a study of blood T cell repertoires in COVID-19. Clones were sequenced by immunoSEQ multiplex PCR, and TCRdb holds only the in-frame ones, with some missing. The data show 88,000 or so clones, about 85% seen once. The sequencing input was peripheral blood. These receptors were obtained from a human donor in a cohort sampled during active COVID-19.

The chain couples TRBV9 to TRBJ2-1; TRBD1 matches 8 bases. Trimming cost V 3 bases and J 9 bases; bases outside gene matches: 8. There are 14 residues in the CDR3. CDR1 and CDR2 (germline): SGDLS, YYNGEE. Here the CDR3 reads CASSAGQGLAEQFF. The CDR3 DNA is TGTGCCAGCAGCGCTGGACAGGGCTTGGCTGAGCAGTTCTTC.

This rearrangement joins TRBV15 to TRBJ2-7; 10 bases agree with TRBD2. This CDR3 has 16 amino acids. With 5 bases clipped from V and 0 bases from J, the junction kept 7 bases outside the gene matches. In germline, CDR1 is LNHNV, CDR2 YYDKDF (reference sequence). CDR3 sequence: CATSGGLADSSYEQYF. CDR3 bases: TGTGCCACCAGCGGCGGACTAGCGGACAGCTCCTACGAGCAGTACTTC.

The rearrangement joins TRBV9 to TRBJ2-3; D gene ambiguous. Germline CDR1 SGDLS, CDR2 YYNGEE. CDR3 length: 14 residues. V was shortened by 0 bases and J by 8 bases, with 13 bases between the two germline ends. CDR3 bases: TGTGCCAGCAGCGTAGGAATTGAGCGCCTTACGCAGTATTTT. It translates to CASSVGIERLTQYF.

The chain joins TRBV7-9 to TRBJ2-1; a possible D gene is TRBD2 (7 bases). CDR1 is SEHNR, CDR2 FQNEAQ, per germline (reference sequence). The CDR3 extends over 15 amino acids. V shed 5 bases and J shed 7 bases, with 18 bases lying between them. The CDR3 DNA is TGTGCCAGCAGCCTTGGGGGGGCCGAGGGAAATGAGCAGTTCTTC. Residues: CASSLGGAEGNEQFF.

The V gene is TRBV4-1, the J gene TRBJ1-1; 9 positions match TRBD1. V lost 3 bases and J lost 1; bases outside the gene matches: 6. Germline V gene lookup returns CDR1 MGHRA and CDR2 YSYEKL. This CDR3 is 16 amino acids long. CDR3 residues: CASSHQADRGNTEAFF. The CDR3 nucleotides read TGCGCCAGCAGCCATCAAGCGGACAGGGGGAACACTGAAGCTTTCTTT.

The J gene is TRBJ2-1, the V gene TRBV5-1, with TRBD1 identical over 7 bases. Looked up from germline, CDR1 is SGHRS and CDR2 is YFSETQ. Trimming took 5 bases from V and 0 from J; bases not matched to a gene: 8. The CDR3 length is 16 residues. CDR3 DNA sequence: TGCGCCAGCAGGGCAGGGGGTGTGAGCTCCTACAATGAGCAGTTCTTC. Translated: CASRAGGVSSYNEQFF.

J is TRBJ2-1 and V is TRBV18, with a weak D call TRBD2 (5 bases). Deletions cut 6 bases from V and 5 bases from J, with 17 bases between. The CDR3 has 15 amino acids. Per germline, CDR1 KGHSH and CDR2 LQKENI. The CDR3 sequence: CASSPAAGKDNEQFF. The CDR3 region has the DNA TGTGCCAGCTCCCCAGCTGCGGGTAAGGACAATGAGCAGTTCTTC.

The sample holds many counts of this clone. The chain uses TRBV5-1 and TRBJ2-1; 9 nucleotides line up with TRBD2. Germline V gene sequence: CDR1 SGHRS, CDR2 YFSETQ. This CDR3 spans 15 amino acids. V shed 4 bases, J shed 3 bases, and the junction held 5 bases outside the gene matches. The CDR3 sequence: CASSGVAGDYNEQFF. CDR3 sequence (DNA): TGCGCCAGCAGCGGGGTAGCGGGAGACTACAATGAGCAGTTCTTC.

This CDR3 reads CASSLGGGLAGNYEQFF. The CDR3 nucleotides are TGTGCCAGCAGCTTAGGCGGAGGACTAGCGGGTAACTATGAGCAGTTCTTC. The chain employs TRBV7-6 and TRBJ2-1, with TRBD2 matching over 11 bases. The CDR3 length is 17 residues. Germline V lookup: CDR1 SGHVS, CDR2 FNYEAQ. V shed 1 base, J shed 8 bases, and the junction held 10 bases outside the gene matches.

The rearrangement uses TRBV5-4 and TRBJ1-6; 8 positions match TRBD1. The CDR3 loop spans 14 amino acids. Trimming removed 4 bases from V and 7 bases from J; junction bases left unmatched: 4. Germline values: CDR1 SGHNT, CDR2 YYREEE (reference sequence). The CDR3 loop is CASSTDRDNSPLHF. Here the CDR3 DNA reads TGTGCCAGCAGCACGGACAGGGACAATTCACCCCTCCACTTT.

The sample holds many counts of this clone. This sequence joins TRBV7-2 and TRBJ1-1, with TRBD1 identical over 7 bases. V was pared by 3 bases and J by 5 bases, with 3 bases of the junction left unmatched. This CDR3 is 13 amino acids long. CDR1 and CDR2 (germline): SGHTA, FQGNSA. For the CDR3, the DNA is TGTGCCAGCAGCTTGACAGGGAAAACTGAAGCTTTCTTT. Translating it yields CASSLTGKTEAFF.

The rearrangement links TRBV27 to TRBJ1-5; 9 nucleotides align to TRBD1. V dropped 9 bases and J dropped 7; count of bases not matched to a gene: 7. CDR3 length: 13 residues. Germline V gives CDR1 MNHEY, CDR2 SMNVEV (reference sequence). The CDR3 protein is CASSQGARQPQHF. DNA of the CDR3: TGTGCCAGTTCACAGGGGGCCAGGCAGCCCCAGCATTTT.